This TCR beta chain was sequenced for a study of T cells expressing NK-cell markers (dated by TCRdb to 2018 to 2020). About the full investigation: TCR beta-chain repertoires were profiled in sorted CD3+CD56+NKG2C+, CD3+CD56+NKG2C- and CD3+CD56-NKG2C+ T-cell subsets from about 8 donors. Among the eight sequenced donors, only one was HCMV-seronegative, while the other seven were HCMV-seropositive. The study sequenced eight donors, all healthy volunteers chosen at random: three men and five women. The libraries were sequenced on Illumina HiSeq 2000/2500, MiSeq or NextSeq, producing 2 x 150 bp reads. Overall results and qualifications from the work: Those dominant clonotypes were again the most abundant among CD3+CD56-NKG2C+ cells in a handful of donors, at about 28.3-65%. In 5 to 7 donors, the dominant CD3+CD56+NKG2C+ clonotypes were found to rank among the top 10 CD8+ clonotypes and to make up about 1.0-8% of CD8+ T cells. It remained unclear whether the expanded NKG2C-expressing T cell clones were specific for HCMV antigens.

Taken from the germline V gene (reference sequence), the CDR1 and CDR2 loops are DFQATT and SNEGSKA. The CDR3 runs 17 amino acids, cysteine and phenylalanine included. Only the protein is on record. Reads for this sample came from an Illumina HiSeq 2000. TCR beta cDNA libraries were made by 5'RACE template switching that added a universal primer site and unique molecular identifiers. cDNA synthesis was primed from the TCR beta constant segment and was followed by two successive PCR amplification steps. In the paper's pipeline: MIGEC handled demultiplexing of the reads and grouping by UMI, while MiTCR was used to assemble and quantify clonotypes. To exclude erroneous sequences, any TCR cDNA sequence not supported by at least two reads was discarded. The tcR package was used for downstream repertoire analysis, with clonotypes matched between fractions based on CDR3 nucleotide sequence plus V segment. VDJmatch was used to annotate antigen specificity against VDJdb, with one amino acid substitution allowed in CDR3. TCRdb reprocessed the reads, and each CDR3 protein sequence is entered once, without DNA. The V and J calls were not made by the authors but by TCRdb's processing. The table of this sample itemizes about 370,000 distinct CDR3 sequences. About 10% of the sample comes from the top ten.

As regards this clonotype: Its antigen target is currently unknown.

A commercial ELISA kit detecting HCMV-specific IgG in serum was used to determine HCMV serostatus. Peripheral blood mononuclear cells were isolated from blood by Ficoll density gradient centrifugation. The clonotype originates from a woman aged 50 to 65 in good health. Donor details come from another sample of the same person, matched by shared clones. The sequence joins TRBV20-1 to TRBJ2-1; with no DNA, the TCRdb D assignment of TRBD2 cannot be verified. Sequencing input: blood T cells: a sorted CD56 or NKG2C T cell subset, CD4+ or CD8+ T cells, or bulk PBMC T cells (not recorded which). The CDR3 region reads CSASVASGRSSYNEQFF.